This is a list of T cell receptor beta chains from one sample in a study of blood T cell repertoires in COVID-19. Clones were read by immunoSEQ multiplex PCR, and TCRdb kept only the in-frame ones, dropping some. This sample has 140,000 to 150,000 clones, with 84% found just once. Input material: PBMCs or T cells enriched from blood (not recorded which). These receptors all stem from a woman aged 45-59 years who had been exposed to COVID-19. Each CDR3 is given with its conserved first and last residue. D genes are given only for firm matches. For some rows the clone size is stated as once, few or many, or as a class when expanded; others skip it.

-,-,TRBV28,TRBJ1-1,TGTGCCAGCAGTTTGGCCGTATTGAACACTGAAGCTTTCTTT,CASSLAVLNTEAFF
TRBD2,-,TRBV6-5,TRBJ2-1,TGTGCCAGCAGCCCGGGACTAGCGAGCAATGAGCAGTTCTTC,CASSPGLASNEQFF
TRBD2,-,TRBV6-4,TRBJ2-3,TGTGCCAGCAGCCTAGCGGGGGGTGCTAGCACAGATACGCAGTATTTT,CASSLAGGASTDTQYF
TRBD1,-,TRBV9,TRBJ2-7,TGTGCCAGCAGCGTAGGGGCGGGACAGGGGGCCTACGAGCAGTACTTC,CASSVGAGQGAYEQYF
-,-,TRBV12-3/TRBV12-4,TRBJ1-6,TGTGCCAGCAGGCAGACTCGGAATTCACCCCTCCACTTT,CASRQTRNSPLHF
TRBD1,-,TRBV11-2,TRBJ1-2,TGTGCCAGCAGCGATATGGGACAGTACTATGGCTACACCTTC,CASSDMGQYYGYTF
-,-,TRBV9,TRBJ2-5,TGTGCCAGCAGCGTCAACTACCCACAAGAGACCCAGTACTTC,CASSVNYPQETQYF
TRBD2,-,TRBV14,TRBJ2-1,TGTGCCAGCAGCGATTCAAGATGGGGCCAGCGGGAGATCGGTGAGCAGTTCTTC,CASSDSRWGQREIGEQFF
-,-,TRBV10-3,TRBJ1-1,TGTGCCATCAGTCAGGGGCCTAACACTGAAGCTTTCTTT,CAISQGPNTEAFF
TRBD2,-,TRBV6-1,TRBJ2-1,TGTGCCAGCAGTGCTGGACTAGCGGGAGGGTCACATGAGCAGTTCTTC,CASSAGLAGGSHEQFF
TRBD1,-,TRBV5-8,TRBJ2-1,TGTGCCAGCAGCTTGGCCGTCAGGGGGTCCTACAATGAGCAGTTCTTC,CASSLAVRGSYNEQFF
TRBD2,-,TRBV7-8,TRBJ2-5,TGTGCCAGCAGCTTACTGGTCGTTCCCAGCGGGGTTGAGGAGACCCAGTACTTC,CASSLLVVPSGVEETQYF
-,-,TRBV7-9,TRBJ2-7,TGTGCCAGCAGCCCAGCCTCGGGACTTTTGACCCTCTACGAGCAGTACTTC,CASSPASGLLTLYEQYF
TRBD2,-,TRBV4-1,TRBJ2-1,TGCGCCAGCAGCCAAATAGGAAATAGCGGGCCCTACAATGAGCAGTTCTTC,CASSQIGNSGPYNEQFF
TRBD1,-,TRBV11-2,TRBJ1-2,TGTGCCAGCAGCTTAGGAGCCCGACAGGGAGGTGGCTACACCTTC,CASSLGARQGGGYTF
-,-,TRBV4-2,TRBJ1-1,TGTGCCAGCAGCCAAGACGAAGCACTGAACACTGAAGCTTTCTTT,CASSQDEALNTEAFF
TRBD1,-,TRBV4-1,TRBJ1-1,TGCGCCAGCAGCCAGGAAGACAGGGGAACCCTAGGCACTGAAGCTTTCTTT,CASSQEDRGTLGTEAFF
TRBD2,-,TRBV9,TRBJ2-3,TGTGCCAGCAGCGTACAGCGGGGGGGCTTGTATACGCAGTATTTT,CASSVQRGGLYTQYF
-,-,TRBV4-1,TRBJ2-7,TGCGCCAGCAGCCAAGTCTGGCAAGGCCTCGGGGAGCAGTACTTC,CASSQVWQGLGEQYF
-,-,TRBV6-2/TRBV6-3,TRBJ1-2,TGTGCCAGCAGTCGACCAGGGTCGAACTATGGCTACACCTTC,CASSRPGSNYGYTF
TRBD2,-,TRBV2,TRBJ2-1,TGTGCCAGCAGTGATGCGGGAGCTTTGTACAATGAGCAGTTCTTC,CASSDAGALYNEQFF
TRBD1,-,TRBV5-1,TRBJ2-2,TGCGCCAGCAGCTGGACGGGACAGGGGACCGGGGAGCTGTTTTTT,CASSWTGQGTGELFF
TRBD1,once,TRBV3-1/TRBV3-2,TRBJ2-3,TGTGCCAGCAGCGATTGGACAGGCGCATATACGCAGTATTTT,CASSDWTGAYTQYF
-,-,TRBV19,TRBJ2-3,TGTGCCAGTAGTGCCCAACAGGGTTGGGCCACAGATACGCAGTATTTT,CASSAQQGWATDTQYF
-,-,TRBV6-1,TRBJ2-7,TGTGCCAGCAGTGAATACGGGGGTGACCCGAGCTCCTACGAGCAGTACTTC,CASSEYGGDPSSYEQYF
TRBD2,-,TRBV11-3,TRBJ2-1,TGTGCCAGCAGCGAAGGCGGGGGGCGGTCCCCCTACAATGAGCAGTTCTTC,CASSEGGGRSPYNEQFF
-,-,TRBV7-2,TRBJ1-1,TGTGCCAGCAGCTTAGCTGGGGGCTCAGTAGAAGCTTTCTTT,CASSLAGGSVEAFF
-,-,TRBV27,TRBJ2-5,TGTGCCAGCAGTTCCATACAGGGCCCCACGCGGGAGACCCAGTACTTC,CASSSIQGPTRETQYF
TRBD1,-,TRBV11-2,TRBJ1-2,TGTGCCAGCAGCTTGGGGCAGGGGGGCTATGGCTACACCTTC,CASSLGQGGYGYTF
-,-,TRBV18,TRBJ2-3,TGTGCCAGCTCACCAGGACAAGGAGATACGCAGTATTTT,CASSPGQGDTQYF
TRBD1,-,TRBV5-6,TRBJ1-2,TGTGCCAGCAGTACCCGGACAGGGGGCGGCTACACCTTC,CASSTRTGGGYTF
-,-,TRBV7-2,TRBJ1-1,TGTGCCAGCAGCTTAGCGACAGCCTTGAACACTGAAGCTTTCTTT,CASSLATALNTEAFF
-,-,TRBV5-1,TRBJ2-7,TGCGCCAGCAGCTCGGGGGAGGAATACGAGCAGTACTTC,CASSSGEEYEQYF
-,-,TRBV3-1/TRBV3-2,TRBJ1-1,TGTGCCAGCAGCCAAGCCGCGACAGGGAACACTGAAGCTTTCTTT,CASSQAATGNTEAFF
TRBD2,-,TRBV6-6,TRBJ2-1,TGTGCCAGCACGGACGGGGGGGGAGTCGGTGAGCAGTTCTTC,CASTDGGGVGEQFF
TRBD2,-,TRBV19,TRBJ2-3,TGTGCCAGCAGACCCCGGACTAGCGGGAGGGGCGGCACAGATACGCAGTATTTT,CASRPRTSGRGGTDTQYF
-,-,TRBV6-6,TRBJ1-2,TGTGCCAGCAGTCCACAGAAGAACTATGGCTACACCTTC,CASSPQKNYGYTF
-,-,TRBV3-1/TRBV3-2,TRBJ1-2,TGTGCCAGCAGCCAAGAAAACAGGTTAGATGGCTACACCTTC,CASSQENRLDGYTF
TRBD2,-,TRBV9,TRBJ2-7,TGTGCCAGCAGCGTATATTGGACTAGCGGTTACGAGCAGTACTTC,CASSVYWTSGYEQYF
-,-,TRBV18,TRBJ2-7,TGTGCCAGCTCACCCAGGGAATCCTACGAGCAGTACTTC,CASSPRESYEQYF
-,-,TRBV19,TRBJ1-3,TGTGCCAGTAGTATCAGGGGTGGCTTGTCTGGAAACACCATATATTTT,CASSIRGGLSGNTIYF
-,-,TRBV2,TRBJ2-5,TGTGCCAGCAATAAGCGGGTGGAGACCCAGTACTTC,CASNKRVETQYF
-,-,TRBV30,TRBJ1-1,TGTGCCTGGAGTGTCAAGGAGGTGAACACTGAAGCTTTCTTT,CAWSVKEVNTEAFF
-,-,TRBV10-2,TRBJ1-1,TGCGCCAGCAGAGGTGTGGAGGGTGGGGCTGAAGCTTTCTTT,CASRGVEGGAEAFF
-,-,TRBV6-1,TRBJ2-7,TGTGCCAGCAGTGAAGCTAGCTACGAGCAGTACTTC,CASSEASYEQYF
TRBD2,-,TRBV5-4,TRBJ2-3,TGTGCCAGCAGCGGGACTAGAGGAGGGAGCACAGATACGCAGTATTTT,CASSGTRGGSTDTQYF
TRBD2,once,TRBV2,TRBJ2-5,TGTGCCAGCAGTGAGGGTCTAGCGGGAACGGAGACCCAGTACTTC,CASSEGLAGTETQYF
-,-,TRBV6-2/TRBV6-3,TRBJ1-2,TGTGCCAGCAGTTCCGACACCTATGGCTACACCTTC,CASSSDTYGYTF
-,-,TRBV10-3,TRBJ2-3,TGTGCCATCAGGAAGGGGGAGCCCACAGATACGCAGTATTTT,CAIRKGEPTDTQYF
-,-,TRBV11-2,TRBJ2-1,TGTGCCAGCAGCTTAGCCCCAGGTCAATATGAGCAGTTCTTC,CASSLAPGQYEQFF
-,-,TRBV12-3/TRBV12-4,TRBJ2-1,TGTGCCAGCAGTCCAGGGGCGGACAATGAGCAGTTCTTC,CASSPGADNEQFF
-,-,TRBV5-1,TRBJ2-7,TGCGCCAGCAGCTTGGCCGGGGACATCCTGTTGGAGCAGTACTTC,CASSLAGDILLEQYF
TRBD1,-,TRBV6-2/TRBV6-3,TRBJ1-6,TGTGCCAGCAGCCTGGACAGGCCGCTTAATTCACCCCTCCACTTT,CASSLDRPLNSPLHF
-,few,TRBV11-2,TRBJ1-5,TGTGCCAGCAGCTCGGCAGGGTCGGATCAGCCCCAGCATTTT,CASSSAGSDQPQHF